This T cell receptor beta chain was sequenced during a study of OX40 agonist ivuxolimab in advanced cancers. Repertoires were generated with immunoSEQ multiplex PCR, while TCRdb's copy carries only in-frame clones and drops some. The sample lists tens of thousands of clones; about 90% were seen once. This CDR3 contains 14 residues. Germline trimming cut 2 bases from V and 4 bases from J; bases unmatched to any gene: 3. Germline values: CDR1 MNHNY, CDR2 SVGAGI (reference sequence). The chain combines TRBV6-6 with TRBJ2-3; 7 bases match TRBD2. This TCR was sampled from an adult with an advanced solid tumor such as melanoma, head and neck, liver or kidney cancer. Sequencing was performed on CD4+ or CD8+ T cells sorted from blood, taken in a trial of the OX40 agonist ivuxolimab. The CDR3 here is CASSYAGASDTQYF. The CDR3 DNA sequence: TGTGCCAGCAGTTACGCGGGAGCCTCAGATACGCAGTATTTT.